This record concerns one T cell receptor beta chain sequence. The length of the CDR3 is 12 residues. Germline loops: CDR1 SGHTA, CDR2 FQGTGA. With 1 base removed from V and 9 bases from J, the gap between germline ends came to 7 bases. The data derive from a study of cytomegalovirus exposure and HLA in healthy donors. Whole-study context: Early on, a data release was issued that held 80 million to 90 million unique TCRs from HLA-typed donors.

It was with 60 Vbeta and 13 Jbeta primers that the PCR ran. Generated by immunoSEQ multiplex PCR, the TCRdb table keeps only in-frame clones and is missing some. The sample consists of about 190,000 clones, approximately 80% of them appearing once. The chain combines TRBV7-3 with TRBJ2-1, with a weak D call TRBD1 (5 bases). Sequencing was performed on PBMCs. The origin of this receptor is a woman younger than 45 in good health and CMV-seropositive. The CDR3 is CASSLKGIEQFF. In nucleotides, the CDR3 is TGTGCCAGCAGCTTAAAGGGGATTGAGCAGTTCTTC.